Shown below are 12 T cell receptor beta chains from a single sample sequenced in a study of immune heterogeneity within non-small cell lung tumors. Bulk tumor genomic DNA served as template, at approximately 580 ng per sample. Each primary tumor yielded several biopsies, collected far apart from one another at surgery. Those enrolled were patients newly diagnosed with untreated non-small cell lung cancer and undergoing curative surgery. It was a multiplex PCR that amplified TCR beta CDR3, with 32 V and 13 J primers. A single record per CDR3 protein comes from TCRdb applying MiXCR to the multiplex PCR reads. The sample consists of nearly 15,000 distinct CDR3 sequences, under 35% of them appearing once. The specimen sequenced was lung tumor tissue. The receptors come from a woman aged 45-65 years with non-small cell lung cancer.

The gene calls are TRBV4-2 and TRBJ1-2, with D hard to call. The CDR3 totals 15 residues. Germline assignment: CDR1 LGHNA and CDR2 YNFKEQ. V shed 0 bases and J shed 6 bases, with 14 bases lying between them. The chain's CDR3 is CASSQEGSGGDGYTF. The DNA of the CDR3 is TGTGCCAGCAGCCAAGAAGGAAGTGGCGGGGATGGCTACACCTTC.

There are a few counts of this clonotype. A much bigger clone sits one base away, suggesting this may be a read error. This rearrangement joins TRBV20-1 to TRBJ1-5; D perhaps matches TRBD1 (5 bases). There are 14 residues in the CDR3. V lost 5 bases to trimming and J lost 4 bases, with 15 bases between them. Germline CDR1 and CDR2: DFQATT and SNEGSKA (reference sequence). The CDR3 sequence is CSAGVNRCNQPQHF. The CDR3 coding sequence is TGCAGTGCTGGGGTGAACAGGTGTAATCAGCCCCAGCATTTT.

The chain is built from TRBV12-3 or TRBV12-4 and TRBJ2-2; 8 bases are a match to TRBD2. CDR3 length: 16 residues. Losses at the gene ends were 6 bases for V and 4 bases for J; bases not matched to a gene: 10. In DNA, the CDR3 is TGTGCCAGCAGGTCCCGGACTAGCCGGGGCACCGGGGAGCTGTTTTTT. The encoded protein is CASRSRTSRGTGELFF.

The genes are TRBV7-4 and TRBJ2-7; tentative D call: TRBD2 (5 bases). Germline V gene data show CDR1 as SGHVT and CDR2 as SQSDAQ. The CDR3 is 13 residues long. V gave up 3 bases and J gave up 4 bases, with 10 bases separating them. CDR3 residues: CASSFGVSYEQYF. CDR3 bases: TGTGCCAGCAGCTTCGGGGTCTCTTACGAGCAGTACTTC.

This clonotype was detected only a few times. This sequence joins TRBV11-2 and TRBJ2-1; D remains unclear. This CDR3 is built from 16 residues. The germline V gene has CDR1 SGHAT and CDR2 FQNNGV. Trimming stripped 5 bases from V and 0 bases from J, with 14 bases between. CDR3 nucleotides: TGTGCCAGCAGCCTCGACCCCCAGAGCTCCTACAATGAGCAGTTCTTC. Amino acid sequence: CASSLDPQSSYNEQFF.

The V call is TRBV30, the J call TRBJ2-7; TRBD1 or TRBD2 may be the D gene (5 bases each). The CDR3 has 11 amino acids. Germline CDR1 is GTSNPN and CDR2 is SVGIG (reference sequence). V gave up 3 bases and J gave up 2 bases, with 5 bases separating them. In DNA form, the CDR3 reads TGTGCCTGGAGGGGGGCCTACGAGCAGTACTTC. Translation: CAWRGAYEQYF.

This clonotype was observed a few times. The genes are TRBV20-1 and TRBJ2-5; D is uncertain. V was pared by 2 bases and J by 0 bases, with 7 bases between. The CDR3 consists of 13 residues. Germline values: CDR1 DFQATT, CDR2 SNEGSKA (reference sequence). The CDR3 coding sequence is TGCAGTGCTAGAAGATCACACCAAGAGACCCAGTACTTC. Its protein product is CSARRSHQETQYF.

Ten or more counts support this clonotype. The chain carries TRBV3-1 and TRBJ2-3; weak D call: TRBD2 (6 bases). The CDR3 is made up of 15 amino acids. Germline V gives CDR1 LGHDT, CDR2 YNNKEL (reference sequence). Between the trimmed V and J ends, which lost 6 bases and 2 bases, there was a span of 15 bases. The CDR3 DNA reads as TGTGCCAGCAGTCCCGTCGGGGGACCCACAGATACGCAGTATTTT. As protein: CASSPVGGPTDTQYF.

This clonotype was detected only once. A much larger clone is a single base away; this may be a read error. This chain connects TRBV20-1 to TRBJ2-7; D might be TRBD2 (6 bases). The germline gives CDR1 DFQATT, CDR2 SNEGSKA (reference sequence). This CDR3 is 12 amino acids long. The CDR3 sequence: CSAPTSTYEHYF. The DNA for the CDR3 is TGCAGTGCTCCGACTAGTACCTACGAGCATTACTTC.

This clonotype was counted ten times or more. This rearrangement joins TRBV28 to TRBJ2-7, with D perhaps assigned TRBD1 or TRBD2 (5 bases each). Trimming removed 0 bases from V and 2 bases from J, with 11 bases in between. Germline V gene lookup returns CDR1 MDHEN and CDR2 SYDVKM. The CDR3 spans 15 residues. The CDR3 DNA sequence: TGTGCCAGCAGTTTATGGTCAGGGACCCCCTACGAGCAGTACTTC. It is translated as CASSLWSGTPYEQYF. Full variable domain (rest looked up from reference TRBV28 and TRBJ2-7): DVKVTQSSRYLVKRTGEKVFLECVQDMDHENMFWYRQDPGLGLRLIYFSYDVKMKEKGDIPEGYSVSREKKERFSLILESASTNQTSMYLCASSLWSGTPYEQYFGPGTRLTVT.

Notes on this clonotype: A much larger clone lies one base from this, so it may be a read error. The chain joins TRBV11-2 to TRBJ2-5, with D perhaps matching TRBD2 (7 bases). The V end was cut by 5 bases, the J end by 9 bases, with 28 bases between. Germline assignment: CDR1 SGHAT and CDR2 FQNNGV. The CDR3 is 17 residues long. CDR3 residues: CASSREGGARSGESQYF. The CDR3 bases are TGTGCCAGCAGCAGGGAGGGGGGGGCGAGGTCTGGGGAGTCCCAGTACTTC.

Of note for this clonotype: The junction and the germline gene differ at one end; a read error may be behind it. The rearrangement joins TRBV4-1 to TRBJ1-5; tentatively, D is TRBD1 (6 bases). From germline, CDR1 is MGHRA and CDR2 YSYEKL. The CDR3 is 15 residues long. The chain's CDR3 is CASSQTGQSSQPQHF. CDR3 coding DNA: TGCGCCAGCAGCCAAACAGGGCAGAGCAGTCAGCCCCAGCATTTT.